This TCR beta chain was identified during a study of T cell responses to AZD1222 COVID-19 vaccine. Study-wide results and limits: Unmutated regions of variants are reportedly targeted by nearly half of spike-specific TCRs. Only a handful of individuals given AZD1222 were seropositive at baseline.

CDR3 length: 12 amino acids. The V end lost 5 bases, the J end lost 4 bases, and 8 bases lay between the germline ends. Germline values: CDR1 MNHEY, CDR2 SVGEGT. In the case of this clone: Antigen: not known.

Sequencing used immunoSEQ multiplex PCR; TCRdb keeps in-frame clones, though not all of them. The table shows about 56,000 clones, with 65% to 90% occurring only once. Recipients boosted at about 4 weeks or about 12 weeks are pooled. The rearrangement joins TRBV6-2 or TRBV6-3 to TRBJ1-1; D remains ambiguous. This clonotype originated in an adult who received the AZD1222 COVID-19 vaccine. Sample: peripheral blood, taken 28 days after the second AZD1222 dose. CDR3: CASSHYGTEAFF. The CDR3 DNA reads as TGTGCCAGCAGTCATTACGGCACTGAAGCTTTCTTT.